This TCR beta chain was observed in a study of T cell changes during pregnancy in multiple sclerosis. V dropped 3 bases and J dropped 4; count of bases not matched to a gene: 13. CDR3 length: 17 residues. The germline gives CDR1 PRHDT, CDR2 FYEKMQ (reference sequence). Profiling relied on immunoSEQ multiplex PCR, and the TCRdb table lists in-frame clones only, not all of them. The sample carries 56,000 or so clones, 90% recorded once. This clone was detected only once. The chain joins TRBV13 to TRBJ1-1; TRBD1 matches at 8 bases. Sequenced here: peripheral blood, sampled in the first trimester of pregnancy. This sequence originates from a female donor in good health, enrolled as a control in a pregnancy study. The CDR3 protein is CASSLTRQGRYGTEAFF. CDR3 in DNA: TGTGCCAGCAGCTTGACCCGACAGGGGCGATATGGCACTGAAGCTTTCTTT.